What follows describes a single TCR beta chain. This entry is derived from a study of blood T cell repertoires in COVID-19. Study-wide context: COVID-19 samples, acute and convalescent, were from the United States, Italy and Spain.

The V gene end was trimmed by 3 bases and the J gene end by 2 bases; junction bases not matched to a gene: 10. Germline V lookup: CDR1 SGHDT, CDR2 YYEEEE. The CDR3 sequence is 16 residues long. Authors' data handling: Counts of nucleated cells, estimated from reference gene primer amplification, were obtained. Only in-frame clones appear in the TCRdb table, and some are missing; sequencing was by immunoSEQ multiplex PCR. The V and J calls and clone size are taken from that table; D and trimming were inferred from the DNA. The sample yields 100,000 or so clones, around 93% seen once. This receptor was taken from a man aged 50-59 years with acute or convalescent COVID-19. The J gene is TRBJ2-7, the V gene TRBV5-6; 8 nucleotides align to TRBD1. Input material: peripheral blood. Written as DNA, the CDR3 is TGTGCCAGCAGCTCGCTCTGGACAGGGACCACCTACGAGCAGTACTTC. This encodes CASSSLWTGTTYEQYF. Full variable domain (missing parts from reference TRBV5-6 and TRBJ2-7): DAGVTQSPTHLIKTRGQQVTLRCSPKSGHDTVSWYQQALGQGPQFIFQYYEEEERQRGNFPDRFSGHQFPNYSSELNVNALLLGDSALYLCASSSLWTGTTYEQYFGPGTRLTVT.